The 19 T cell receptor beta chains in this list originate from one sample, sequenced in a study of identical twins listed by TCRdb under 2016. Libraries were made using 5' RACE. The run used an Illumina HiSeq 2000. TCRdb applied fastp at Q25 and MiXCR to the public reads, then kept only in-frame beta chains. Each entry is one CDR3 protein sequence, shown with its most common DNA and genes. Across this sample there are 450,000 to 650,000 distinct CDR3 sequences, with 15% seen only once. The ten largest clonotypes hold roughly 0.43% of the sample. The sample was also reused in another study, on yellow fever vaccine responses in identical twins.

Sequencing used CD4+ T cells sorted from blood. Every receptor here comes from a woman aged 18 to 35 in good health.

This clonotype was observed many times. As DNA, the CDR3 is TGCGCCAGCAGCAAAATCGCGACCAGCCCTGGAAACACCATATATTTT. Amino acid sequence: CASSKIATSPGNTIYF. The gene calls are TRBV5-1 and TRBJ1-3; D unresolved. The V gene lost 4 bases and the J gene lost 2 bases, with 16 bases spanning the gap. CDR1 and CDR2 (germline): SGHRS, YFSETQ. CDR3 size: 16 residues.

This clonotype was detected only a few times. This sequence joins TRBV28 and TRBJ2-3, with 10 bases lining up with TRBD2. CDR3 size: 16 residues. The germline V gene encodes CDR1 MDHEN and CDR2 SYDVKM. The trim removed 0 bases at V and 5 bases at J, leaving 5 bases unmatched. CDR3 DNA sequence: TGTGCCAGCAGTTTATGGCTAGCGGGAGTTAAAGATACGCAGTATTTT. It encodes CASSLWLAGVKDTQYF.

The V call is TRBV14, the J call TRBJ1-1; D is unresolved. The CDR3 is made up of 14 amino acids. Germline CDR1 SGHDN, CDR2 FVKESK. Trimming took off 0 bases at V and 6 bases at J, with 11 bases between the two ends. The chain's CDR3 is CASSQEFRTSEAFF. The DNA for the CDR3 is TGTGCCAGCAGCCAAGAATTTAGAACATCTGAAGCTTTCTTT. Using reference TRBV14 and TRBJ1-1 for the parts outside the CDR3, the full variable domain is EAGVTQFPSHSVIEKGQTVTLRCDPISGHDNLYWYRRVMGKEIKFLLHFVKESKQDESGMPNNRFLAERTGGTYSTLKVQPAELEDSGVYFCASSQEFRTSEAFFGQGTRLTVV.

This clonotype was observed at least ten times. The DNA for the CDR3 is TGTGCCAGCAGTTTAGGTGGGGGGGCAGATACGCAGTATTTT. Its translation: CASSLGGGADTQYF. The chain joins TRBV12-3 or TRBV12-4 to TRBJ2-3; TRBD2 matches 7 bases. V dropped 1 base and J dropped 4; count of bases not matched to a gene: 2. The length of the CDR3 is 14 residues.

The chain carries TRBV6-5 and TRBJ2-2; 10 bases line up with TRBD2. The CDR3 is 19 residues long. CDR1 is MNHEY, CDR2 SVGAGI, per germline. V gave up 2 bases and J gave up 6 bases; unmatched junction bases: 15. The CDR3 DNA sequence: TGTGCCAGCAGTTACAGACTAGCGGGCCAAGGTAGAGTGGCCGGGGAGCTGTTTTTT. Encoded protein: CASSYRLAGQGRVAGELFF.

This clonotype was seen a few times. This chain links TRBV3-1 with TRBJ2-1; D possibly matches TRBD1 or TRBD2 (5 bases each). The V end was cut by 3 bases, the J end by 2 bases, with 14 bases between. In germline, CDR1 is LGHDT, CDR2 YNNKEL (reference sequence). The CDR3 spans 16 residues. The DNA for the CDR3 is TGTGCCAGCAGCCACATACGGGGCTCGCCCTACAATGAGCAGTTCTTC. It yields the protein CASSHIRGSPYNEQFF.

In this sample, this clonotype turned up a few times. This chain connects TRBV5-1 to TRBJ2-5; 7 bases are shared with TRBD1. The junction had 9 bases not matched to a gene; V was cut back by 4 bases and J by 0 bases. CDR1 and CDR2 from the germline V gene are SGHRS and YFSETQ. The CDR3 spans 16 residues. This chain's CDR3 is CASSPGTAFYQETQYF. Written as DNA, the CDR3 is TGCGCCAGCAGCCCAGGGACAGCGTTCTACCAAGAGACCCAGTACTTC.

The chain joins TRBV24-1 to TRBJ2-3; no clear D. The V gene lost 6 bases and the J gene lost 2 bases, with 14 bases spanning the gap. This CDR3 is built from 15 residues. Germline V gene data show CDR1 as KGHDR and CDR2 as SFDVKD. Here the CDR3 reads CATSSQGSPTDTQYF. The CDR3 DNA reads as TGTGCCACCAGTTCGCAAGGGTCTCCCACAGATACGCAGTATTTT.

In its sample, this clonotype was seen a few times. This chain connects TRBV21-1 to TRBJ2-5; the table's TRBD1 call for D was not verified on the DNA. TRBV21-1 is recorded as a pseudogene. The CDR3 is made up of 15 amino acids. CDR3 nucleotides: TGTGCCAGCAGCAAAGAGGGCGGAAATGAGTCGACCCAGTACTTC. Protein sequence: CASSKEGGNESTQYF.

The CDR3 loop is CSASGKSGTDTQYF. CDR3 nucleotides: TGCAGTGCTTCCGGGAAAAGCGGCACAGATACGCAGTATTTT. The chain couples TRBV20-1 to TRBJ2-3; perhaps TRBD2 as D (5 bases). This CDR3 region has 14 residues. Deletions cut 5 bases from V and 1 base from J, with 13 bases between. Looked up from germline, CDR1 is DFQATT and CDR2 is SNEGSKA (reference sequence).

This clonotype was counted many times. The chain uses TRBV5-1 and TRBJ1-6; 8 bases fit TRBD1. CDR3 length: 15 residues. V lost 3 bases to trimming and J lost 7 bases; unmatched junction nucleotides: 6. Germline V gives CDR1 SGHRS, CDR2 YFSETQ. The CDR3 spells CASSSNTGGNSPLHF. The DNA of the CDR3 is TGCGCCAGCAGCTCAAATACAGGGGGGAATTCACCCCTCCACTTT.

The J gene is TRBJ2-5, the V gene TRBV20-1; D is perhaps TRBD1 or TRBD2 (6 bases each). V dropped 2 bases and J dropped 5 bases, with 15 bases sitting between them. Germline V lookup: CDR1 DFQATT, CDR2 SNEGSKA (reference sequence). The CDR3 has 14 amino acids. The CDR3 region has the DNA TGCAGTGCTAGACGGTCAGGGGCGGGGGAGACCCAGTACTTC. Protein sequence: CSARRSGAGETQYF.

This chain joins TRBV10-2 and TRBJ2-5; no reliable D call. The V end was cut by 2 bases, the J end by 5 bases, with 9 bases between. Germline CDR1 reads WSHSY; CDR2 reads SAAADI. The CDR3 sequence is 13 residues long. The CDR3 protein is CASSELGRETQYF. As DNA, the CDR3 is TGCGCCAGCAGTGAGCTAGGAAGGGAGACCCAGTACTTC.

J is TRBJ2-1 and V is TRBV11-2, with TRBD1 identical over 8 bases. The CDR3 consists of 14 residues. From germline, CDR1 is SGHAT and CDR2 FQNNGV. Losses at the gene ends were 2 bases for V and 8 bases for J; bases not matched to a gene: 5. CDR3 nucleotides: TGTGCCAGCAGCTTATGGGAGACAGGGGATGAGCAGTTCTTC. Translating gives CASSLWETGDEQFF.

This clonotype has more than one count but fewer than ten. The rearrangement uses TRBV3-1 and TRBJ2-7, with D perhaps assigned TRBD1 or TRBD2 (5 bases each). Germline CDR1 and CDR2: LGHDT and YNNKEL (reference sequence). V lost 0 bases to trimming and J lost 6 bases, with 12 bases between them. The CDR3 is made up of 14 amino acids. The CDR3 reads CASSQESGPREQYF. DNA for the CDR3: TGTGCCAGCAGCCAAGAATCGGGGCCCCGCGAGCAGTACTTC.

V and J are TRBV29-1 and TRBJ2-5; TRBD2 might be the D (5 bases). This CDR3 region has 12 residues. Germline loops: CDR1 SQVTM, CDR2 ANQGSEA. Deletions cut 4 bases from V and 1 base from J, with 7 bases between. The CDR3 DNA follows: TGCAGCGTTGCCGGGATCCAAGAGACCCAGTACTTC. This gives the protein CSVAGIQETQYF. The whole variable domain, filled in from reference TRBV29-1 and TRBJ2-5, reads SAVISQKPSRDICQRGTSLTIQCQVDSQVTMMFWYRQQPGQSLTLIATANQGSEATYESGFVIDKFPISRPNLTFSTLTVSNMSPEDSSIYLCSVAGIQETQYFGPGTRLLVL.

The rearrangement joins TRBV28 to TRBJ2-7; 8 nucleotides line up with TRBD1. The CDR3 totals 15 residues. V trimming: 6 bases; J trimming: 0 bases; junction bases outside the gene matches: 7. Looked up from germline, CDR1 is MDHEN and CDR2 is SYDVKM. The CDR3 reads CASSGTGRSSYEQYF. Written as DNA, the CDR3 is TGTGCCAGCAGCGGGACAGGCCGTTCCTCCTACGAGCAGTACTTC.

The CDR3 loop is CSAGQTGRGETQYF. In DNA form, the CDR3 reads TGCAGTGCTGGACAGACAGGGCGGGGAGAGACCCAGTACTTC. The chain combines TRBV20-1 with TRBJ2-5; D possibly corresponds to TRBD1 (7 bases). CDR1 and CDR2 from the germline V gene are DFQATT and SNEGSKA (reference sequence). V was cut by 5 bases and J by 4 bases, with 17 bases left in between. The CDR3 spans 14 residues.

J is TRBJ2-2 and V is TRBV12-3 or TRBV12-4; D gene uncertain. Trimming stripped 5 bases from V and 7 bases from J, with 11 bases between. The CDR3 runs to 13 residues. CDR3 loop: CASSPTLGGELFF. CDR3 nucleotide sequence: TGTGCCAGCAGTCCCACCTTGGGCGGGGAGCTGTTTTTT.